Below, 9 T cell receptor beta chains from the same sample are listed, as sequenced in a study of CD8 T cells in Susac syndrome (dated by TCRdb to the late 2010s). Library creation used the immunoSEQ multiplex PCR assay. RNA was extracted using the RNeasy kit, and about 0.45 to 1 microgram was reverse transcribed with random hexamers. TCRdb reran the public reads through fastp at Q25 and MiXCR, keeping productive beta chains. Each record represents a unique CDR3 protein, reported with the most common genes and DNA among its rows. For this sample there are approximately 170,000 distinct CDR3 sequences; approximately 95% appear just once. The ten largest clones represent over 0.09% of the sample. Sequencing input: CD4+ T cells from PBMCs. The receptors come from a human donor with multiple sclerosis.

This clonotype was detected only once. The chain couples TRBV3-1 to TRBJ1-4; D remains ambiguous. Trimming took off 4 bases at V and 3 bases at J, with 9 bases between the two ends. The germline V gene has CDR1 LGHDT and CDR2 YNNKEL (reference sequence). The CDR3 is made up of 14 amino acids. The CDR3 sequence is CASSPWNSNEKLFF. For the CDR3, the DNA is TGTGCCAGCAGCCCCTGGAATTCTAATGAAAAACTGTTTTTT.

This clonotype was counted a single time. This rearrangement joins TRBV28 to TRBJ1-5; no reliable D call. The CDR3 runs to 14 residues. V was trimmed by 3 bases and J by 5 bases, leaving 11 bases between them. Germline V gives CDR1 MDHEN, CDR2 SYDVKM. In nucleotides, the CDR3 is TGTGCCAGCAGTTTGGAGTCCGGGTATCAGCCCCAGCATTTT. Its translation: CASSLESGYQPQHF.

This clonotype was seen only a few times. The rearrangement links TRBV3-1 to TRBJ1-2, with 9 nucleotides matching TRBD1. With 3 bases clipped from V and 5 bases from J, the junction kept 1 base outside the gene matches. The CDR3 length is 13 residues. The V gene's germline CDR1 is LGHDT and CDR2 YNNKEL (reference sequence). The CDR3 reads CASSQGTGYGYTF. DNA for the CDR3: TGTGCCAGCAGCCAGGGGACAGGGTATGGCTACACCTTC.

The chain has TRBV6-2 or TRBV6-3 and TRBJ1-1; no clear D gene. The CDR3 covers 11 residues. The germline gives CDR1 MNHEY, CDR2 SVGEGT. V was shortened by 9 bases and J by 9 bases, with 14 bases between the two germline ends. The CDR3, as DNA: TGTGCCAGTTCTCAACGGCTGCAAGCTTTCTTT. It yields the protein CASSQRLQAFF.

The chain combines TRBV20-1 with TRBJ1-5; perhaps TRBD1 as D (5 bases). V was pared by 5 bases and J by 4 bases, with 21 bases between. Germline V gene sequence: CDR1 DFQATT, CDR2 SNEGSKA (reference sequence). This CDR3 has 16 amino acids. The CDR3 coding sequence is TGCAGTGCTGGATTACCTCGGGGGTGGGAAAATCAGCCCCAGCATTTT. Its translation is CSAGLPRGWENQPQHF.

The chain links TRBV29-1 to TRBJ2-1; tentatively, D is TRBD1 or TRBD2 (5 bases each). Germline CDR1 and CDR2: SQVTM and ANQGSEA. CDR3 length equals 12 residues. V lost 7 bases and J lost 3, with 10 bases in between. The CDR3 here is CSAVGGYNEQFF. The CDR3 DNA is TGCAGCGCCGTTGGGGGCTACAATGAGCAGTTCTTC.

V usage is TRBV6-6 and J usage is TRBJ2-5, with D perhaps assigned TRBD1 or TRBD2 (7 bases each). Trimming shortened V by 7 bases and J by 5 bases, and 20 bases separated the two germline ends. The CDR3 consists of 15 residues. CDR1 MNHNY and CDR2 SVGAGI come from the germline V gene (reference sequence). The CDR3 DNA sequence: TGTGCCAGCACCCGCGGGGAGGGGGCGCGGGAGACCCAGTACTTC. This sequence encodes CASTRGEGARETQYF.

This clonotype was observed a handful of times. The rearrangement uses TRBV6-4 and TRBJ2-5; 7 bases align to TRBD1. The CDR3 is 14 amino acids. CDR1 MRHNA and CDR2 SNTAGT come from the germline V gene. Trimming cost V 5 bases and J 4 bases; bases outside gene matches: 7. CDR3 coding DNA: TGTGCCAGCAGTCCGACAGGGTCTGGAGAGACCCAGTACTTC. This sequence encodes CASSPTGSGETQYF.

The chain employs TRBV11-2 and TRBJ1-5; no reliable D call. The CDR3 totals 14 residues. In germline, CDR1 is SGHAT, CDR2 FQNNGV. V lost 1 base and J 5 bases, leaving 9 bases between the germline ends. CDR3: CASSLGQSDQPQHF. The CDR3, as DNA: TGTGCCAGCAGCTTAGGCCAAAGTGATCAGCCCCAGCATTTT.